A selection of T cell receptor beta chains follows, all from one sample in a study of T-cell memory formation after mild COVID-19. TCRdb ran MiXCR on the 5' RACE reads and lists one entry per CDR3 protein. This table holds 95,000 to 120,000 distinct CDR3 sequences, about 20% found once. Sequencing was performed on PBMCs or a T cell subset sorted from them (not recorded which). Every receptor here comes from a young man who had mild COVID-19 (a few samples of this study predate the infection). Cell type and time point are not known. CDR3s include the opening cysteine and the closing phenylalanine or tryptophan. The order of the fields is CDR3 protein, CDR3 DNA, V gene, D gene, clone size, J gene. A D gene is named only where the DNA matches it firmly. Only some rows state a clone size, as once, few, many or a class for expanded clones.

CDR3 protein: CAISPLVTGISDTQYF
CDR3 DNA: TGTGCCATCAGCCCCCTTGTTACGGGCATCTCAGATACGCAGTATTTT
V gene: TRBV10-3
D gene: -
clone size: few
J gene: TRBJ2-3

CDR3 protein: CASSQRGLDGELFF
CDR3 DNA: TGCGCCAGCAGCCAACGGGGATTGGACGGGGAGCTGTTTTTT
V gene: TRBV4-1
D gene: -
clone size: few
J gene: TRBJ2-2

CDR3 protein: CASSLRDGVFTDTQYF
CDR3 DNA: TGTGCCAGCAGTTTGAGGGACGGGGTATTCACAGATACGCAGTATTTT
V gene: TRBV12-3/TRBV12-4
D gene: -
clone size: -
J gene: TRBJ2-3

CDR3 protein: CASSFVEGDTQYF
CDR3 DNA: TGTGCCAGCAGCTTTGTGGAAGGGGATACGCAGTATTTT
V gene: TRBV7-6
D gene: -
clone size: once
J gene: TRBJ2-3

CDR3 protein: CASRAGLGTDTQYF
CDR3 DNA: TGTGCCAGCAGGGCAGGGTTAGGCACAGATACGCAGTATTTT
V gene: TRBV12-3/TRBV12-4
D gene: -
clone size: many
J gene: TRBJ2-3

CDR3 protein: CASSPLTAGELFF
CDR3 DNA: TGTGCCAGCAGTCCACTTACGGCCGGGGAGCTGTTTTTT
V gene: TRBV6-5
D gene: -
clone size: few
J gene: TRBJ2-2

CDR3 protein: CASSLDQGGQPQHF
CDR3 DNA: TGCGCCAGCAGCTTGGATCAGGGAGGCCAGCCCCAGCATTTT
V gene: TRBV5-1
D gene: -
clone size: few
J gene: TRBJ1-5

CDR3 protein: CASSLGGSGYTGELFF
CDR3 DNA: TGTGCCAGCAGCTTAGGGGGTAGTGGTTACACCGGGGAGCTGTTTTTT
V gene: TRBV7-6
D gene: -
clone size: -
J gene: TRBJ2-2

CDR3 protein: CSAIAGGLDNEQFF
CDR3 DNA: TGCAGTGCCATAGCGGGGGGCCTCGACAATGAGCAGTTCTTC
V gene: TRBV20-1
D gene: TRBD2
clone size: -
J gene: TRBJ2-1

CDR3 protein: CASSLAQTQETQYF
CDR3 DNA: TGTGCCAGCAGCTTAGCACAGACCCAAGAGACCCAGTACTTC
V gene: TRBV7-9
D gene: -
clone size: few
J gene: TRBJ2-5

CDR3 protein: CASSQDSRGRQYF
CDR3 DNA: TGCGCCAGCAGCCAAGATTCGCGGGGAAGGCAGTACTTC
V gene: TRBV4-1
D gene: -
clone size: -
J gene: TRBJ2-7

CDR3 protein: CASPIHKNPHVNQPQHF
CDR3 DNA: TGTGCCAGTCCGATCCACAAGAATCCCCATGTCAATCAGCCCCAGCATTTT
V gene: TRBV6-4
D gene: -
clone size: -
J gene: TRBJ1-5

CDR3 protein: CASSLTVSSYNEQFF
CDR3 DNA: TGTGCCAGCAGCTTAACCGTCAGCTCCTACAATGAGCAGTTCTTC
V gene: TRBV7-3
D gene: -
clone size: many
J gene: TRBJ2-1

CDR3 protein: CSGSAPRGETQYF
CDR3 DNA: TGCAGCGGGTCGGCTCCTCGAGGAGAGACCCAGTACTTC
V gene: TRBV29-1
D gene: -
clone size: -
J gene: TRBJ2-5

CDR3 protein: CASSQEAGGELFF
CDR3 DNA: TGTGCCAGCAGCCAAGAGGCTGGTGGGGAGCTGTTTTTT
V gene: TRBV4-2
D gene: -
clone size: -
J gene: TRBJ2-2

CDR3 protein: CASSPRSDRYQETQYF
CDR3 DNA: TGTGCCAGCAGCCCACGCAGCGACAGGTATCAAGAGACCCAGTACTTC
V gene: TRBV7-9
D gene: -
clone size: few
J gene: TRBJ2-5

CDR3 protein: CASSLPLRAEAFF
CDR3 DNA: TGTGCCAGCAGCTTACCCCTGAGGGCAGAAGCTTTCTTT
V gene: TRBV7-9
D gene: -
clone size: -
J gene: TRBJ1-1

CDR3 protein: CASSLALGPTDLNEKLFF
CDR3 DNA: TGTGCCAGCAGCTTAGCGCTAGGACCGACTGACCTTAATGAAAAACTGTTTTTT
V gene: TRBV7-2
D gene: -
clone size: few
J gene: TRBJ1-4

CDR3 protein: CSVQRALGEQYF
CDR3 DNA: TGCAGCGTTCAGAGGGCCCTGGGGGAGCAGTACTTC
V gene: TRBV29-1
D gene: -
clone size: many
J gene: TRBJ2-7

CDR3 protein: CATSSQGAANYGYTF
CDR3 DNA: TGTGCCACCAGCAGCCAAGGGGCGGCTAACTATGGCTACACCTTC
V gene: TRBV15
D gene: -
clone size: -
J gene: TRBJ1-2

CDR3 protein: CASRMGAEEQFF
CDR3 DNA: TGTGCCAGCCGAATGGGGGCTGAGGAGCAGTTCTTC
V gene: TRBV6-2/TRBV6-3
D gene: -
clone size: -
J gene: TRBJ2-1

CDR3 protein: CASSLARTLLAGEDTQYF
CDR3 DNA: TGTGCCAGCAGCTTAGCCCGTACCTTACTAGCGGGGGAAGATACGCAGTATTTT
V gene: TRBV7-2
D gene: TRBD2
clone size: -
J gene: TRBJ2-3

CDR3 protein: CSVASGNTIYF
CDR3 DNA: TGCAGCGTTGCCTCTGGAAACACCATATATTTT
V gene: TRBV29-1
D gene: -
clone size: -
J gene: TRBJ1-3

CDR3 protein: CASTRGARNQPQHF
CDR3 DNA: TGTGCCAGCACTCGAGGGGCTCGCAATCAGCCCCAGCATTTT
V gene: TRBV12-3/TRBV12-4
D gene: -
clone size: -
J gene: TRBJ1-5

CDR3 protein: CASSLVVDLQMTNSPLHF
CDR3 DNA: TGTGCCAGCAGCTTAGTAGTTGACCTGCAAATGACTAATTCACCCCTCCACTTT
V gene: TRBV7-2
D gene: -
clone size: few
J gene: TRBJ1-6

CDR3 protein: CASSAPGQVLPRGFF
CDR3 DNA: TGTGCCAGCAGCGCGCCGGGACAGGTATTACCTAGGGGTTTCTTT
V gene: TRBV7-9
D gene: TRBD1
clone size: -
J gene: TRBJ1-1

CDR3 protein: CASSYGAGAYGYTF
CDR3 DNA: TGTGCCAGCAGTTACGGGGCAGGGGCCTATGGCTACACCTTC
V gene: TRBV6-5
D gene: -
clone size: -
J gene: TRBJ1-2

CDR3 protein: CASTEAGRGEAFF
CDR3 DNA: TGTGCCAGCACTGAGGCAGGGAGGGGTGAAGCTTTCTTT
V gene: TRBV6-6
D gene: -
clone size: few
J gene: TRBJ1-1

CDR3 protein: CASRPLGSTGSTQPQHF
CDR3 DNA: TGTGCCAGCAGGCCCCTCGGCTCGACAGGCAGTACCCAGCCCCAGCATTTT
V gene: TRBV28
D gene: -
clone size: -
J gene: TRBJ1-5

CDR3 protein: CASSLHRAPNSPLHF
CDR3 DNA: TGTGCCAGCAGCTTGCACAGGGCCCCCAATTCACCCCTCCACTTT
V gene: TRBV5-5
D gene: -
clone size: few
J gene: TRBJ1-6

CDR3 protein: CASSDYSGANVLTF
CDR3 DNA: TGTGCCAGCAGTGATTATTCTGGGGCCAACGTCCTGACTTTC
V gene: TRBV6-1
D gene: -
clone size: -
J gene: TRBJ2-6

CDR3 protein: CASSQETGGSSYNEQFF
CDR3 DNA: TGCGCCAGCAGCCAAGAGACAGGGGGAAGTTCCTACAATGAGCAGTTCTTC
V gene: TRBV4-1
D gene: TRBD1
clone size: few
J gene: TRBJ2-1

CDR3 protein: CASSPGTSVWELFF
CDR3 DNA: TGCGCCAGCAGCCCCGGGACTAGCGTTTGGGAGCTGTTTTTT
V gene: TRBV10-2
D gene: TRBD2
clone size: -
J gene: TRBJ2-2

CDR3 protein: CASSALMEKLFF
CDR3 DNA: TGTGCCAGCTCCGCCTTAATGGAAAAACTGTTTTTT
V gene: TRBV28
D gene: -
clone size: -
J gene: TRBJ1-4

CDR3 protein: CASSFSGDYEQYF
CDR3 DNA: TGTGCCAGCAGCTTTTCAGGGGACTACGAGCAGTACTTC
V gene: TRBV7-9
D gene: -
clone size: few
J gene: TRBJ2-7

CDR3 protein: CASRTDRVSQPQHF
CDR3 DNA: TGTGCCAGCAGAACAGACAGGGTCTCCCAGCCCCAGCATTTT
V gene: TRBV6-1
D gene: TRBD1
clone size: -
J gene: TRBJ1-5

CDR3 protein: CAWSGLNTEAFF
CDR3 DNA: TGTGCCTGGAGTGGATTGAACACTGAAGCTTTCTTT
V gene: TRBV30
D gene: -
clone size: few
J gene: TRBJ1-1

CDR3 protein: CASSVDGSYGYTF
CDR3 DNA: TGTGCCAGCAGTGTAGACGGAAGCTATGGCTACACCTTC
V gene: TRBV6-2/TRBV6-3
D gene: -
clone size: -
J gene: TRBJ1-2

CDR3 protein: CASSLPGANTEAFF
CDR3 DNA: TGTGCCAGCAGTTTACCGGGGGCGAACACTGAAGCTTTCTTT
V gene: TRBV12-3/TRBV12-4
D gene: -
clone size: -
J gene: TRBJ1-1

CDR3 protein: CASSLEGQHADTQYF
CDR3 DNA: TGCGCCAGCAGCTTGGAGGGACAACACGCAGATACGCAGTATTTT
V gene: TRBV5-1
D gene: -
clone size: many
J gene: TRBJ2-3

CDR3 protein: CASSPGRGGRNEKLFF
CDR3 DNA: TGTGCCAGCAGCCCGGGGAGAGGGGGCAGAAATGAAAAACTGTTTTTT
V gene: TRBV11-2
D gene: TRBD1
clone size: few
J gene: TRBJ1-4

CDR3 protein: CASSLGGFLAGLYNEQFF
CDR3 DNA: TGTGCCAGCAGCTTGGGGGGCTTCTTAGCGGGGTTATACAATGAGCAGTTCTTC
V gene: TRBV5-5
D gene: TRBD2
clone size: once
J gene: TRBJ2-1

CDR3 protein: CASSTGQGVETQYF
CDR3 DNA: TGTGCCAGCAGTACAGGACAGGGAGTAGAGACCCAGTACTTC
V gene: TRBV12-3/TRBV12-4
D gene: TRBD1
clone size: -
J gene: TRBJ2-5